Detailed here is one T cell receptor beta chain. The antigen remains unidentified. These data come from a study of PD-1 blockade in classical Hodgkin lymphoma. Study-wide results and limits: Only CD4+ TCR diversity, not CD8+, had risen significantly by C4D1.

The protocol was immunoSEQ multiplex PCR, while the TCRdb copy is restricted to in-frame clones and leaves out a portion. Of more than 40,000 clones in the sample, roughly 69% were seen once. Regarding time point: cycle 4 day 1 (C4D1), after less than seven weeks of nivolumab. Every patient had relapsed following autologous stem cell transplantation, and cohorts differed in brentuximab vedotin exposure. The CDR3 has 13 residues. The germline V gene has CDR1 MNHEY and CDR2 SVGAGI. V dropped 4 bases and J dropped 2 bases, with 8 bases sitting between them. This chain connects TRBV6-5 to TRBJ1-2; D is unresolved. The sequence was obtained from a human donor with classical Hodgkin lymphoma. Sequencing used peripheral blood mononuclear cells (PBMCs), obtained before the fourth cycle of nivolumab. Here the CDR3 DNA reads TGTGCCAGCAGTTTGAGTATCAACTATGGCTACACCTTC. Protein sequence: CASSLSINYGYTF.